A single sample gave rise to the 18 T cell receptor beta chains below, sequenced in a study of blood T cell repertoires in COVID-19. Profiled with immunoSEQ multiplex PCR; TCRdb holds only in-frame clones, not every one. The table lists 4,500 to 5,000 clones, over 75% of them singletons. The sequencing input was peripheral blood. All receptors come from a man in his 70s with active COVID-19.

The rearrangement links TRBV7-6 to TRBJ2-3; 8 nucleotides line up with TRBD1. The germline gives CDR1 SGHVS, CDR2 FNYEAQ. This CDR3 spans 15 amino acids. V shed 5 bases and J 2 bases; nucleotides not matched to a gene: 6. CDR3 nucleotide sequence: TGTGCCAGCAGCCTATGGACAGGGCCCACAGATACGCAGTATTTT. As protein: CASSLWTGPTDTQYF.

J is TRBJ2-7 and V is TRBV3-1 (or the pseudogene TRBV3-2); 11 nucleotides line up with TRBD1. The V gene end was trimmed by 3 bases and the J gene end by 7 bases; junction bases not matched to a gene: 8. Germline V gives CDR1 LGHDT, CDR2 YNNKEL (reference sequence). This CDR3 is built from 15 residues. This CDR3 is CASSQASGTGGEQYF. CDR3 DNA sequence: TGTGCCAGCAGCCAGGCGTCCGGGACAGGGGGTGAGCAGTACTTC.

The chain uses TRBV5-1 and TRBJ2-1; 8 nucleotides match TRBD2. From germline, CDR1 is SGHRS and CDR2 YFSETQ. V lost 0 bases, J lost 5 bases, and 19 bases stayed unmatched. The CDR3 runs to 20 residues. The DNA of the CDR3 is TGCGCCAGCAGCTTGGGGAAACCGCTGCCCGGGGGGGTGGTGGACAATGAGCAGTTCTTC. Protein product: CASSLGKPLPGGVVDNEQFF.

The V gene is TRBV27, the J gene TRBJ2-3; 8 positions agree with TRBD1. CDR3 size: 15 residues. J gave up 9 bases and V 5 bases, and 13 bases lay outside the gene matches. Germline V CDR1 and CDR2: MNHEY, SMNVEV (reference sequence). The CDR3 nucleotides read TGTGCCAGCAGTCCCCTGGACAGGGAAGGAGGGACGCAGTATTTT. Its protein is CASSPLDREGGTQYF.

The chain is built from TRBV28 and TRBJ1-5, with no clear D. V was clipped by 7 bases and J by 0 bases, with 7 bases between them. The CDR3 covers 13 residues. Germline V gives CDR1 MDHEN, CDR2 SYDVKM. The CDR3 loop reads CASKESSNQPQHF. For the CDR3, the DNA is TGTGCCAGCAAGGAGAGTAGCAATCAGCCCCAGCATTTT.

The CDR3 DNA follows: TGCGCCAGCAGCTCCGGACAGTGGGAGACCCAGTACTTC. Translation gives CASSSGQWETQYF. The chain links TRBV5-1 to TRBJ2-5; D is perhaps TRBD1 (6 bases). The CDR3 has 13 residues. Per the germline V gene, CDR1 is SGHRS and CDR2 is YFSETQ. The V gene lost 3 bases and the J gene lost 5 bases, with 11 bases spanning the gap.

This chain uses TRBV6-5 with TRBJ1-2; 9 bases fit TRBD1. After removal of 5 bases from V and 2 bases from J, the junction contained 6 bases not matched to a gene. The V gene's germline CDR1 is MNHEY and CDR2 SVGAGI. The CDR3 loop spans 15 amino acids. CDR3 loop: CASSRPGTGNYGYTF. The CDR3 DNA is TGTGCCAGCAGTCGTCCCGGGACAGGGAACTATGGCTACACCTTC.

DNA for the CDR3: TGTGCCATCAGTGAGACAGGGGAAGACACTGAAGCTTTCTTT. Its translation is CAISETGEDTEAFF. The chain recombines TRBV10-3 with TRBJ1-1; 7 bases fit TRBD1. V trimming: 2 bases; J trimming: 3 bases; junction bases outside the gene matches: 3. This CDR3 is built from 14 residues. Germline assignment: CDR1 ENHRY and CDR2 SYGVKD.

Judged by abundance, this clone is medium-sized. The CDR3 coding sequence is TGTGCCAGCAGTCGGTTTCGAGGGGGCAATGAAAAACTGTTTTTT. This sequence encodes CASSRFRGGNEKLFF. The V and J genes are TRBV27 and TRBJ1-4, with 7 bases matching TRBD1. Germline V lookup: CDR1 MNHEY, CDR2 SMNVEV (reference sequence). Trimming at V came to 5 bases and at J to 5 bases, leaving 8 bases not matched to a gene. This CDR3 has 15 amino acids.

The V and J genes are TRBV5-1 and TRBJ1-2, with a weak D call TRBD1 (5 bases). Trimming took off 3 bases at V and 2 bases at J, with 14 bases between the two ends. CDR1 SGHRS and CDR2 YFSETQ come from the germline V gene. This CDR3 spans 15 amino acids. DNA of the CDR3: TGCGCCAGCAGCTCGGGCCCGGGGGGGAACTATGGCTACACCTTC. Translation gives CASSSGPGGNYGYTF.

A single count supports this clone. The chain links TRBV28 to TRBJ2-1; D may be TRBD2 (6 bases). The germline V and J ends were trimmed by 7 bases and 3 bases, with 13 bases remaining between them. Germline V gene lookup returns CDR1 MDHEN and CDR2 SYDVKM. The CDR3 contains 14 residues. The CDR3 coding sequence is TGTGCCAGCACTTCGGGGGTCTTCTACAATGAGCAGTTCTTC. Translating gives CASTSGVFYNEQFF. The full variable domain, its missing parts supplied by reference TRBV28 and TRBJ2-1, is DVKVTQSSRYLVKRTGEKVFLECVQDMDHENMFWYRQDPGLGLRLIYFSYDVKMKEKGDIPEGYSVSREKKERFSLILESASTNQTSMYLCASTSGVFYNEQFFGPGTRLTVL.

The chain joins TRBV30 to TRBJ2-5; D remains unclear. This CDR3 has 12 residues. Germline V gene data show CDR1 as GTSNPN and CDR2 as SVGIG (reference sequence). Trimming stripped 0 bases from V and 5 bases from J, with 7 bases between. The CDR3 here is CAWSVYGETQYF. CDR3 coding DNA: TGTGCCTGGAGTGTTTACGGGGAGACCCAGTACTTC.

The chain has TRBV29-1 and TRBJ2-5; unclear D gene. Germline V CDR1 and CDR2: SQVTM, ANQGSEA. Trimming shortened V by 4 bases and J by 4 bases, and 7 bases separated the two germline ends. This CDR3 is 11 amino acids long. The CDR3 protein is CSVVFGETQYF. The CDR3 bases are TGCAGCGTTGTTTTCGGAGAGACCCAGTACTTC.

The chain recombines TRBV3-1 (or the pseudogene TRBV3-2) with TRBJ1-3; possibly TRBD1 for D (6 bases). Germline CDR1 reads LGHDT; CDR2 reads YNNKEL (reference sequence). The CDR3 runs to 15 residues. Trimming shortened V by 3 bases and J by 1 base, and 10 bases separated the two germline ends. This chain's CDR3 is CASSHDRSSGNTIYF. The CDR3, as DNA: TGTGCCAGCAGCCACGACAGGTCTTCTGGAAACACCATATATTTT.

There are a few counts of this clone. CDR3 loop: CAWTHLTGGDETQYF. CDR3 DNA sequence: TGTGCCTGGACTCACCTTACGGGAGGGGATGAGACCCAGTACTTC. J is TRBJ2-5 and V is TRBV30; 8 nucleotides align to TRBD2. The CDR3 covers 15 residues. CDR1 is GTSNPN, CDR2 SVGIG, per germline (reference sequence). Trimming took 4 bases from V and 5 from J; bases not matched to a gene: 12.

The J gene is TRBJ2-1, the V gene TRBV11-2, with TRBD2 identical over 10 bases. CDR3 length: 15 residues. The J segment lost 7 bases and the V segment lost 2 bases, leaving 5 bases of the junction unmatched. The germline CDR1 and CDR2 sequences are SGHAT and FQNNGV. CDR3 DNA sequence: TGTGCCAGCAGCTTAAGTCTAGCGGGGGTAAATGAGCAGTTCTTC. Its protein product is CASSLSLAGVNEQFF.

The J gene is TRBJ1-1, the V gene TRBV18; D gene uncertain. V was shortened by 5 bases and J by 3 bases, with 13 bases between the two germline ends. The CDR3 is 14 amino acids. Germline loops: CDR1 KGHSH, CDR2 LQKENI. CDR3 nucleotides: TGTGCCAGCTCATCCGGAGGCACCCACACTGAAGCTTTCTTT. Translated, it gives CASSSGGTHTEAFF.

The genes are TRBV6-6 and TRBJ2-3; 11 bases fit TRBD2. The trim removed 4 bases at V and 3 bases at J, leaving 6 bases unmatched. Germline assignment: CDR1 MNHNY and CDR2 SVGAGI (reference sequence). This CDR3 has 16 amino acids. CDR3 DNA: TGTGCCAGCAGTTTCGGACTAGCGGGCGGGACAGATACGCAGTATTTT. It translates to CASSFGLAGGTDTQYF.